Presented here are 6 T cell receptor beta chains from one specimen sequenced in a study of T-cell memory formation after mild COVID-19. TCRdb ran MiXCR on the 5' RACE reads and lists one entry per CDR3 protein. The table shows 240,000 or so distinct CDR3 sequences, with 8% to 10% occurring only once. The sample was PBMCs or a T cell subset sorted from them (not recorded which). The receptors here all came from a man younger than 35 who had mild COVID-19 (a few samples of this study predate the infection). Cell type and time point are not known.

This clonotype was counted only a few times. J is TRBJ2-1 and V is TRBV7-9; 7 nucleotides line up with TRBD1. The junction had 10 bases not matched to a gene; V was cut back by 4 bases and J by 7 bases. CDR1 is SEHNR, CDR2 FQNEAQ, per germline (reference sequence). The CDR3 is made up of 15 amino acids. In DNA form, the CDR3 reads TGTGCCAGCAGCTCACCCGCTACAGGGGTGAATGAGCAGTTCTTC. Protein sequence: CASSSPATGVNEQFF.

The chain recombines TRBV6-2 or TRBV6-3 with TRBJ2-1; 12 bases map to TRBD2. The length of the CDR3 is 15 residues. Germline CDR1 reads MNHEY; CDR2 reads SVGEGT. The junction had 8 bases not matched to a gene; V was cut back by 2 bases and J by 12 bases. The CDR3 DNA sequence: TGTGCCAGCAGTTACCCCGGGACTAGCGGGTCTGGGCAGTTCTTC. This translates into CASSYPGTSGSGQFF.

This clonotype occurred a few times. The chain uses TRBV7-2 and TRBJ2-2; a weak D match, TRBD1 (5 bases). This CDR3 comprises 15 residues. V dropped 3 bases and J dropped 2 bases, with 10 bases sitting between them. Germline CDR1 SGHTA, CDR2 FQGNSA. The chain's CDR3 is CASSFWGRNTGELFF. DNA for the CDR3: TGTGCCAGCAGCTTCTGGGGCAGAAACACCGGGGAGCTGTTTTTT.

This clonotype was recorded a few times. The CDR3 here is CASSQDLSGSRTGELFF. The CDR3 bases are TGCGCCAGCAGCCAAGATTTGAGTGGAAGCCGGACCGGGGAGCTGTTTTTT. The chain links TRBV4-1 to TRBJ2-2; D unclear. The CDR3 extends over 17 amino acids. Germline-derived CDR1 and CDR2 are MGHRA and YSYEKL. The ends were cut back, 0 bases at V and 5 bases at J, with 16 bases in the middle.

This clonotype was counted between two and nine times. The J gene is TRBJ1-5, the V gene TRBV29-1; D gene ambiguous. CDR3 size: 12 residues. The V end lost 7 bases, the J end lost 3 bases, and 10 bases lay between the germline ends. Germline lookup yields CDR1 SQVTM and CDR2 ANQGSEA. The CDR3 spells CSATSANQPQHF. Here the CDR3 DNA reads TGCAGCGCTACCAGCGCCAATCAGCCCCAGCATTTT. Full variable domain (outside the CDR3, taken from reference TRBV29-1 and TRBJ1-5): SAVISQKPSRDICQRGTSLTIQCQVDSQVTMMFWYRQQPGQSLTLIATANQGSEATYESGFVIDKFPISRPNLTFSTLTVSNMSPEDSSIYLCSATSANQPQHFGDGTRLSIL.

This sequence joins TRBV5-1 and TRBJ1-2, with a possible D match to TRBD1 (5 bases). This CDR3 comprises 14 residues. Germline loops: CDR1 SGHRS, CDR2 YFSETQ. Trimming took off 4 bases at V and 5 bases at J, with 15 bases between the two ends. CDR3 DNA: TGCGCCAGCAGCACCGGACAAGGAGGGTATGGCTACACCTTC. Translated, it gives CASSTGQGGYGYTF.